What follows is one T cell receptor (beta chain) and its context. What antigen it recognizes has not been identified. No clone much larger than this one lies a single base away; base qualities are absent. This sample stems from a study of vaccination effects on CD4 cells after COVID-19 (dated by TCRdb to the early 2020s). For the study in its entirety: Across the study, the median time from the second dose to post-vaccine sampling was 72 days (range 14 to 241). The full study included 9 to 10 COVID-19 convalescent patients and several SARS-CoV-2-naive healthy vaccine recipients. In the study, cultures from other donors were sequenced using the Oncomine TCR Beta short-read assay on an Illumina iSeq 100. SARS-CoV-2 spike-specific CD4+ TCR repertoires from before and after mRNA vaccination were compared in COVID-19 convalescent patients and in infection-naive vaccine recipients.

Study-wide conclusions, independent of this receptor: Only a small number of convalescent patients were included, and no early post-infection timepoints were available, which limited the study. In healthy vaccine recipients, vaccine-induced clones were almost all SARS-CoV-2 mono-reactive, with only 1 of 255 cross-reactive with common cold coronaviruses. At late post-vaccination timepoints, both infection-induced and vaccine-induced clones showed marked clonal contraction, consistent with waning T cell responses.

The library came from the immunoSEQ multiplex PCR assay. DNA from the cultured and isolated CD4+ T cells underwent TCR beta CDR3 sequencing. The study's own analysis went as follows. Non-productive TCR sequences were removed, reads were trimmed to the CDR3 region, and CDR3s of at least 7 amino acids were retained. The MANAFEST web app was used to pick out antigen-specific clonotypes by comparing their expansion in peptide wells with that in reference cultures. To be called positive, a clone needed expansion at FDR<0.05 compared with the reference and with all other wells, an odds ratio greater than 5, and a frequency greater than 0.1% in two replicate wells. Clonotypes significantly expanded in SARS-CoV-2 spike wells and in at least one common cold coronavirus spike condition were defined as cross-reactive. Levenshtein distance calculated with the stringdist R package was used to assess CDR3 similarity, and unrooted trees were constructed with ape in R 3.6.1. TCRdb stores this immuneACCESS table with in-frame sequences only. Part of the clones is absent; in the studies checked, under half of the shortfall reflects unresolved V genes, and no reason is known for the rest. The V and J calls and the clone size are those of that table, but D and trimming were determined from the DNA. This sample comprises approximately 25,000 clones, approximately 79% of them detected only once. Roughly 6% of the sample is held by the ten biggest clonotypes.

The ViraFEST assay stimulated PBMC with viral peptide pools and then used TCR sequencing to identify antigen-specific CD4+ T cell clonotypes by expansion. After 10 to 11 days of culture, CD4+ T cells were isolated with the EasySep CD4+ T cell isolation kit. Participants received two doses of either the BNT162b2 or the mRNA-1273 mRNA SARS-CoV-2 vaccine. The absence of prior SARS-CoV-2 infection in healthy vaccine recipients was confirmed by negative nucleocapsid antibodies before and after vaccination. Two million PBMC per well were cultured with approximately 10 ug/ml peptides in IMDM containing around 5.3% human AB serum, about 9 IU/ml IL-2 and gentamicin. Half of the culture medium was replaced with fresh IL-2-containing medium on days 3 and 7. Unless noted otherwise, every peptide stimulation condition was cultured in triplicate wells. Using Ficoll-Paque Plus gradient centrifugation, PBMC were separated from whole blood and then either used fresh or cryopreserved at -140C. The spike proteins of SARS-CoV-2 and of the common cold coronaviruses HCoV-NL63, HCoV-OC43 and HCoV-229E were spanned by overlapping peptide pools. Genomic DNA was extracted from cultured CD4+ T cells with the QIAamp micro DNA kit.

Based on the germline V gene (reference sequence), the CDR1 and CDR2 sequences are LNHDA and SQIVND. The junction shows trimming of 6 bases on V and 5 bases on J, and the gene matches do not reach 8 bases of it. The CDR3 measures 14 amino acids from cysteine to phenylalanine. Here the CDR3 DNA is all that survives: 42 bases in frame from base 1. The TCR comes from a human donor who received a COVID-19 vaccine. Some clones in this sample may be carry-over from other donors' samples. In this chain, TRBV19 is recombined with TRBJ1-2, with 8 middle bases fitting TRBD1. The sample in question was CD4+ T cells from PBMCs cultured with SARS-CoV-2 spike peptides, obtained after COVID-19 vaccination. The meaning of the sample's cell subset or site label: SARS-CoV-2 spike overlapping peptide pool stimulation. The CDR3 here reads CASSAGGPPYGYTF. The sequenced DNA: TGTGCCAGTAGCGCAGGGGGCCCACCTTATGGCTACACCTTC.